This T cell receptor beta chain was captured by sequencing in a study of shared clonotypes between healthy human individuals. Study as a whole: Three CD4 naive, three CD4 memory, two CD8 naive and one CD8 memory plate were used per donor. General study points: The study drew on few donors, limiting represented genetic and exposure-history diversity. It was anticipated that sequencing depth would influence how many clonotypes donors shared.

CD45RO-negative cells were positively selected for CCR7, leaving out terminally differentiated effector memory CD45RA+ cells. The healthy adult donors were HIV-negative and reported no recent acute infections or vaccinations. Sequencing used immunoSEQ multiplex PCR; TCRdb keeps in-frame clones, though not all of them. The sample carries about 2 million clones, roughly 95% recorded once. Germline V gives CDR1 LNHDA, CDR2 SQIVND (reference sequence). This CDR3 has 16 residues. V shed 0 bases, J shed 4 bases, and the junction held 7 bases outside the gene matches. This clone was seen just once. No antigen is known for it.

The sequence came from a man between 18 and 35 years old in good health. The V and J genes are TRBV19 and TRBJ1-2, with 8 bases aligning to TRBD1. Sequencing used naive CD8+ T cells sorted from blood. CDR3 residues: CASSIDWTGSFYGYTF. CDR3 sequence (DNA): TGTGCCAGTAGTATAGATTGGACAGGGAGTTTCTATGGCTACACCTTC.